This T cell receptor beta chain appears in the sequencing data of a study of T cell responses to AZD1222 COVID-19 vaccine. Sequencing used immunoSEQ multiplex PCR; TCRdb keeps in-frame clones, though not all of them. The sample has about 100,000 clones; around 90% are singletons. The CDR3 covers 15 residues. Trimming at V came to 5 bases and at J to 7 bases, leaving 8 bases not matched to a gene. CDR1 and CDR2 from the germline V gene are MNHEY and SVGAGI. Findings of the study overall: Females made up more of the donors, who were largely white British, and clonal diversity may have come out too low.

Timing groups of about 4 and about 12 weeks for second doses were pooled. Points on this clone: Its antigen is unidentified.

Sequenced material: peripheral blood, taken 28 days after the second AZD1222 dose. This receptor was taken from an adult who received the AZD1222 COVID-19 vaccine. The gene calls are TRBV6-5 and TRBJ1-6; the match to TRBD1 covers 7 bases. CDR3 in amino acids: CASSLSGTENSPLHF. Written as DNA, the CDR3 is TGTGCCAGCAGTCTTTCCGGGACAGAAAATTCACCCCTCCACTTT.